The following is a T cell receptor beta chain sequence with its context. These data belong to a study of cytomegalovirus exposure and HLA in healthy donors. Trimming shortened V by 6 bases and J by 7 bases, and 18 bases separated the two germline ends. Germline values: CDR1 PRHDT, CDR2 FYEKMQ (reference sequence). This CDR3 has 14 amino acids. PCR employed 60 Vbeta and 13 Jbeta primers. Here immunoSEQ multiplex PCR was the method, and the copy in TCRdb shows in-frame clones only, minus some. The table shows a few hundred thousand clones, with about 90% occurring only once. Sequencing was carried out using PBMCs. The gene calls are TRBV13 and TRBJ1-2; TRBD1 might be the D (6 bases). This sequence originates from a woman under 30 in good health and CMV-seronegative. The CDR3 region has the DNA TGTGCCAGCAGTCCTTTGGGGGGGCGCGGTGGCTACACCTTC. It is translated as CASSPLGGRGGYTF.